A single sample is the source of the 5 T cell receptor beta chains below, sequenced in a study of beta chain bispecific antibodies for T cell cancers. Study results and caveats: Normal T cells contributed less of the targeted TRBV signal than the leukemia cells did.

Their antigen targets remain unknown. TCRdb used MiXCR to reprocess the 5' RACE reads, holding one entry per CDR3 protein. The table records about 9,600 distinct CDR3 sequences, 2% to 2.5% of them present only once. Expansion lasted approximately 3 days, with either anti-CD3 antibody OKT3 or CD3/CD28 beads. This material consisted of T cells from a healthy donor cultured with Jurkat leukemia cells, taken from a culture containing an anti-CD19 bispecific antibody. The receptors shown here come from a human donor in good health. Some clones in this sample may be carry-over from other donors' samples.

Ten or more counts support this clonotype. The chain couples TRBV19 to TRBJ1-2, with a possible D match to TRBD1 (5 bases). This CDR3 contains 15 residues. Germline loops: CDR1 LNHDA, CDR2 SQIVND (reference sequence). V dropped 5 bases and J dropped 8 bases, with 21 bases sitting between them. In nucleotides, the CDR3 is TGTGCCAGTAGTGACGACAGAAACTCTCCGGGGGGCTACACCTTC. Protein sequence: CASSDDRNSPGGYTF.

This clonotype was seen repeatedly, ten times or more. The gene calls are TRBV7-9 and TRBJ2-7; no definite D call. V gave up 1 base and J gave up 0 bases, with 7 bases separating them. The CDR3 sequence is 14 residues long. Germline V lookup: CDR1 SEHNR, CDR2 FQNEAQ (reference sequence). CDR3 amino acids: CASSLVDLSYEQYF. The CDR3 DNA is TGTGCCAGCAGCTTAGTTGATCTCTCCTACGAGCAGTACTTC.

This clonotype has at least ten counts. The chain recombines TRBV29-1 with TRBJ1-1, with D perhaps TRBD1 (6 bases). The germline V gene has CDR1 SQVTM and CDR2 ANQGSEA. The CDR3 runs 12 residues. The V gene lost 3 bases and the J gene lost 3 bases, with 8 bases spanning the gap. CDR3 DNA: TGCAGCGTTGACAAGGGGGACACTGAAGCTTTCTTT. This encodes CSVDKGDTEAFF. Variable domain in full (rest from reference TRBV29-1 and TRBJ1-1): SAVISQKPSRDICQRGTSLTIQCQVDSQVTMMFWYRQQPGQSLTLIATANQGSEATYESGFVIDKFPISRPNLTFSTLTVSNMSPEDSSIYLCSVDKGDTEAFFGQGTRLTVV.

The sample holds many counts of this clonotype. The chain has TRBV14 and TRBJ2-3; 10 nucleotides match TRBD2. The V gene end was trimmed by 5 bases and the J gene end by 7 bases; junction bases not matched to a gene: 12. The CDR3 is 16 residues long. Germline V gene lookup returns CDR1 SGHDN and CDR2 FVKESK. In nucleotides, the CDR3 is TGTGCCAGCAGCTCGAGAGGGCTAGCGGGGGCCTATACGCAGTATTTT. Translation: CASSSRGLAGAYTQYF.

This clonotype was counted many times. V usage is TRBV20-1 and J usage is TRBJ1-1; weak D call: TRBD1 (6 bases). There are 15 residues in the CDR3. Looked up from germline, CDR1 is DFQATT and CDR2 is SNEGSKA (reference sequence). Trimming stripped 5 bases from V and 1 base from J, with 17 bases between. CDR3 DNA sequence: TGCAGTGCTGGCCGTCGGGGGCCCCAGAACACTGAAGCTTTCTTT. It yields the protein CSAGRRGPQNTEAFF.